This is a list of T cell receptor beta chains from one sample in a study of cytomegalovirus exposure and HLA in healthy donors. The method was immunoSEQ multiplex PCR; TCRdb's version includes in-frame clones alone and lacks a portion of them. This table has some 120,000 clones, 80% appearing once. The sample was PBMCs. The receptors shown here come from a human donor in good health. The CDR3 runs from the conserved cysteine through the conserved F or W. A D gene is named only where the DNA matches it firmly. Not every row has a clone size; where given, it reads once, few, many or a size class.

TGTGCCAGCAGTTGGGACAGGGCGAACACTGAAGCTTTCTTT,CASSWDRANTEAFF,TRBJ1-1,TRBV5-4,TRBD1,-
TGTGCCAGCAGCCCGTCAGGGGTGGAGACCCAGTACTTC,CASSPSGVETQYF,TRBJ2-5,TRBV5-5,-,once
TGTGCCAGCAGCGTTATTGCAGGGGGCGCGGTAGATACGCAGTATTTT,CASSVIAGGAVDTQYF,TRBJ2-3,TRBV9,TRBD1,-
TGCGCCAGCAGTCCCCGTTGGCTCTATGGCTACACCTTC,CASSPRWLYGYTF,TRBJ1-2,TRBV10-2,-,-
TGTGCCAGCAGGACTAGCGGGGGCCCCAATGAGCAGTTCTTC,CASRTSGGPNEQFF,TRBJ2-1,TRBV19,TRBD2,-
TGCGCCAGCAGCTTGGAAGGACAGGGAGGAGTGACTGAAGCTTTCTTT,CASSLEGQGGVTEAFF,TRBJ1-1,TRBV5-1,TRBD1,few
TGCGCCAGCAGTGGGTCAGCTAGCGGGGGCTACGAGCAGTACTTC,CASSGSASGGYEQYF,TRBJ2-7,TRBV10-1,TRBD2,-
TGTGCCAGCAGAATACAGGGATTTCGCTACAATCAGCCCCAGCATTTT,CASRIQGFRYNQPQHF,TRBJ1-5,TRBV6-6,-,few
TGTGCCAGCAGTTTATCGAGGCCCCTGAACACTGAAGCTTTCTTT,CASSLSRPLNTEAFF,TRBJ1-1,TRBV27,-,-
TGTGCCAGCGGAAGACAGATTATGAACACTGAAGCTTTCTTT,CASGRQIMNTEAFF,TRBJ1-1,TRBV9,-,-
TGTGCCAGCTCACCCGGGGGATCGATAGAGACCCAGTACTTC,CASSPGGSIETQYF,TRBJ2-5,TRBV18,-,-
TGTGCCAGCAGCTTAGGTGGTAGTATCTACAATGAGCAGTTCTTC,CASSLGGSIYNEQFF,TRBJ2-1,TRBV7-2,-,once
TGCGCCAGCAGCCCGGGGGGGCCCGTTGTAGATACGCAGTATTTT,CASSPGGPVVDTQYF,TRBJ2-3,TRBV5-1,TRBD2,once
TGTGCCAGCTCACTGGGAGAGCAGCCCCAGCATTTT,CASSLGEQPQHF,TRBJ1-5,TRBV18,-,-
TGCGCCAGCAGCTTGGGAGGCCTCCTGAACACTGAAGCTTTCTTT,CASSLGGLLNTEAFF,TRBJ1-1,TRBV5-1,-,-
TGCGCCAGCAGCCAAGGGGCTCCGAATGAAAAACTGTTTTTT,CASSQGAPNEKLFF,TRBJ1-4,TRBV5-1,-,-
TGTGCCAGTAGTCCCGAGACAGTCTATGGCTACACCTTC,CASSPETVYGYTF,TRBJ1-2,TRBV19,-,-
TGTGCCAGCAGCCCCTCGGACAGGGGGGACTCCTACGAGCAGTACTTC,CASSPSDRGDSYEQYF,TRBJ2-7,TRBV4-2,TRBD1,-
TGTGCCAGCAGCTTACGGCCTCACGGAGGAGAGGCCCAGTACTTC,CASSLRPHGGEAQYF,TRBJ2-5,TRBV7-8,-,-
TGTGCCAGCAGCCTACGGGACAGTTCCTACAATGAGCAGTTCTTC,CASSLRDSSYNEQFF,TRBJ2-1,TRBV11-1,TRBD1,-
TGTGCCAGCACCTCGGGGGGAGCCGGGTTTTACGAGCAGTACTTC,CASTSGGAGFYEQYF,TRBJ2-7,TRBV27,TRBD2,-
TGTGCCAGCAGCAACCGAGAGGGGGACACCGGGGAGCTGTTTTTT,CASSNREGDTGELFF,TRBJ2-2,TRBV21-1,-,-
TGTGCCAGCAGCTTAGAGTTAGGCCGGGAGCAAGAGACCCAGTACTTC,CASSLELGREQETQYF,TRBJ2-5,TRBV7-2,-,-
TGTGCCAGCAACCCCGGGGGACCAGGGCAGCTCGAAGCTTTCTTT,CASNPGGPGQLEAFF,TRBJ1-1,TRBV27,-,-
TGTGCCAGTGGATCACCCTACAGGACCAACTATGGCTACACCTTC,CASGSPYRTNYGYTF,TRBJ1-2,TRBV27,-,-
TGTGCCAGCAGCAATCCAGCGGGGGGGCCTTTGAACACCGGGGAGCTGTTTTTT,CASSNPAGGPLNTGELFF,TRBJ2-2,TRBV9,TRBD2,-
TGTGCCAGCTTTAAGGTGCGAACAGGGGGCTCAACGCCCGAGCAGTTCTTC,CASFKVRTGGSTPEQFF,TRBJ2-1,TRBV2,TRBD1,-
TGTGCCAGCAGTTCTCCTGGGTCCGCGTTCGGGGGTTCACCCCTCCACTTT,CASSSPGSAFGGSPLHF,TRBJ1-6,TRBV5-4,-,-
TGTGCCAGCAGCTTAGGGCAGGCAGCGAACACCGGGGAGCTGTTTTTT,CASSLGQAANTGELFF,TRBJ2-2,TRBV11-2,-,once
TGTGCCAGCAGTTCGACAGGGGGGGGTTACAATGAGCAGTTCTTC,CASSSTGGGYNEQFF,TRBJ2-1,TRBV27,TRBD1,-
TGTGCCAGCAGCCAAGACATGGACCAAGAGACCCAGTACTTC,CASSQDMDQETQYF,TRBJ2-5,TRBV16,-,-
TGTGCCAGCAGTCCTAACAGTCCACGGAATCAGCCCCAGCATTTT,CASSPNSPRNQPQHF,TRBJ1-5,TRBV2,-,-
TGTGCCAGCAGCTGGACTAGCGGGGGTGTAGATACGCAGTATTTT,CASSWTSGGVDTQYF,TRBJ2-3,TRBV5-6,TRBD2,-
TGCGCCAGCAGCTCGACAGGCGGCTCCTACAATGAGCAGTTCTTC,CASSSTGGSYNEQFF,TRBJ2-1,TRBV5-1,-,-